This record looks at one T cell receptor beta chain sequence and its context. Its antigen is currently not known. No base quality values were provided; no much bigger clone lies one nucleotide off. The method behind the library was the immunoSEQ multiplex PCR assay. A mixture of 60 forward primers for TCR Vbeta segments and 13 reverse primers for TCR Jbeta segments was used in the multiplex PCR. A multiplex PCR assay on genomic DNA amplified the CDR3 region of rearranged TCR beta genes. On the Illumina HiSeq System, the amplified TCR beta libraries were sequenced as 87-base-pair reads. In the authors' own workflow: A later analysis tallied around 80 million unique TCR beta chains across the 640 or so repertoires, and 10 million to 11 million of those chains were shared by two or more donors. To remove PCR and sequencing errors, raw reads were error-corrected and collapsed into unique sequences using a nearest-neighbor algorithm that merged closely related sequences. To assign V, D and J gene segments, CDR3 sequences were aligned to IMGT reference sequences. Each retained sequence needed at least a six-nucleotide match to both a V gene segment and a J gene segment. Rearrangements were classified as productive when the CDR3 lacked stop codons and remained in frame with V and J, and all other rearrangements were classified as non-productive. Following IMGT convention, CDR3 was defined as the stretch from the second conserved V-encoded cysteine up to the conserved J-encoded phenylalanine. Sequences without an unambiguous match to a single V gene segment were excluded from the earlier analysis of approximately 600 of the donors. An earlier analysis of several hundred of the donors classified V segments as functional when productive rearrangements were above 56.7% and as segregating when the standard deviation between donors was above 5%. To diagnose cytomegalovirus status from the catalog of TCR beta chain sequences, a statistical classification framework was built. A later analysis assigned V and J genes by comparing TCR nucleotide sequences with IMGT/GENE-DB human TR gene sequences. Using the TCRdist pipeline, a later analysis assigned CDR3 sequences along with most-parsimonious VDJ recombination scenarios. In a later analysis, every TCR beta chain was defined by the combination of its CDR3 amino acid sequence and its V-gene family, and reads without a unique V-gene family were dropped. As a way to deal with suspected cross-contamination and a sequencing artifact, a later analysis dropped under 600 nucleotide sequences that were highly shared and had low generation probability. For each public chain, a later analysis derived a clonal expansion index from normalized ranks of inferred template counts within each repertoire. Generation probabilities in a later analysis came from a VDJ recombination model fitted to out-of-frame rearrangements, and those results were checked against IGoR. In a later analysis, TCR-TCR, TCR-HLA and TCR-CMV co-occurrence was scored with hypergeometric tests, and a repertoire-size bias correction was applied to TCR pairs. To estimate false discovery rates, a later analysis permuted the HLA or CMV assignments 20 times. A later analysis grouped co-occurring TCRs with DBSCAN, adding TCRdist sequence similarity when clustering within HLA-allele-positive subsets. Repertoires with fewer than 30,000 or more than 120,000 public chains were left out of co-occurrence clustering, as were about five repertoires with anomalous nucleotide sharing. Not all clones reach the TCRdb copy of this immuneACCESS table, which keeps in-frame sequences only. Checked studies attribute under half of the gap to unresolved V genes and leave the rest unexplained. For V, J and clone size, that table is used; D and trimming come from the DNA. This sample has 210,000 or so clones in its table, and 85% to 90% of those were observed once. Around 1.4% of the sample belongs to the ten largest clones.

The data stem from a study of cytomegalovirus exposure and HLA in healthy donors (TCRdb year 2017). Broadly, across the study: An earlier analysis of roughly 610 of the donors reported 250 to 350 Gb of sequence data and around 100 million unique TCR beta sequences obtained from 150 million to 200 million T cells. An early release covering approximately 600 HLA-typed donors comprised about 300 gigabases of sequencing data and approximately 85 million unique TCR sequences. In the later analysis, no new phenotypic data were used to find candidate immune exposures; instead, reliance was placed on TCR beta sequences and their occurrence across donors. A later analysis re-analyzed previously published TCR beta repertoires from approximately 670 donors and added high-resolution HLA genotyping to study TCR occurrence patterns. Typing coverage varied by locus: about 629-630 donors for A, B, C, DRB1 and DQB1; about 520 for DQA1; nearly 610 for DPA1; roughly 450 for DPB1. The aim of the study was to test whether cataloging public T cell receptors could identify signatures of past pathogen exposure. Class I and class II HLA loci were covered by the typing at four-digit resolution. An earlier analysis of around 640 of the donors used high-throughput TCR beta sequencing to judge whether each TCR beta V gene segment behaved as functional or pseudogenic. Every repertoire in the discovery cohort had been generated on one and the same sequencing platform. Along with the roughly 610-subject first cohort, a separate validation cohort of over 90 different subjects was used. Of the approximately 400 genotyped donors, around 81% fell in the genetic ancestry cluster associated with self-reported Caucasian donors. Among about 390 genotyped donors of the cohort, an average of around 240,000 unique TCR beta nucleotide sequences were sequenced per donor, roughly 20% of them non-productive. Four to six DR-DQ haplotypes were handled as single units for association and clustering because linkage in the cohort was strong. High-throughput TCR immunosequencing, statistical association of individual TCRs with disease status, and machine learning were combined to predict cytomegalovirus infection status. Using immunosequencing, the study profiled T cell repertoires from 640 or so subjects and related those repertoires to cytomegalovirus serostatus. A later genetic analysis took genome-wide SNP genotypes for about three fifths of the roughly 700 donors and used that subset as a discovery cohort. Donor age, sex, ethnicity and CMV serostatus were compiled together with the repertoire data.

Measured from the cysteine to the phenylalanine, the CDR3 is 15 residues long. Only the CDR3 part of the read is kept: 45 bases, read in frame from the first base. The germline V gene sets CDR1 to SGHRS and CDR2 to YFSETQ. The junction carries 19 bases between V and J, which are trimmed by 5 bases and 5 bases respectively. Findings and caveats that apply to the study as a whole: Most TCR sequences were seen in very few donors, while some public TCRs were found in many individuals. Cytomegalovirus status was reported to be diagnosed by the classifier with high specificity and sensitivity in both the original and validation cohorts. A later analysis associated 16,951 TCR beta sequences with specific HLA alleles at a false discovery rate of 0.05. In the study, 150 to 200 TCR beta chains were listed as associated with cytomegalovirus. The 87-base-pair reads could not distinguish some IMGT-functional V segments, including TRBV6-2 and TRBV6-3, so those segments were excluded. In a later genetic analysis, a missense DCLRE1C variant was associated with V-gene and J-gene trimming of TCR beta chains, and the association was replicated in an independent cohort. In a later analysis, several top co-occurrence clusters were reported to appear linked to parvovirus B19, influenza, CMV and Epstein-Barr virus. The earlier analysis of about 600 of the donors excluded around 17 rarely observed V segments, including chromosome 9 orphons, because counts were too low. A further reported finding was that TCR beta sequences accurately predicted the HLA-A and HLA-B alleles for most subjects in the first cohort. Because HLA typing was missing for some donors at each locus, association tests included only the typed subset. Presence/absence analyses assumed roughly uniform sequencing depth across donors, an assumption that may not hold. Correlated functional status among segregating V segments might be attributable to linkage disequilibrium, but an unknown experimental factor could not be ruled out. According to a later genetic analysis, donors in an Asian-associated ancestry cluster had fewer N-insertions in productive TCRs than the approximately 610-donor mean. For the cohort, immune exposure information was limited to CMV serostatus. Compared with equally common non-associated chains, HLA-associated TCR beta chains in a later analysis were more clonally expanded and had lower generation probabilities. Broadly in line with IMGT annotations, most TCR beta V segments showed up in productive rearrangements about 87% or about 30% of the time in an earlier analysis of several hundred of the donors. The authors suggested that the approach could potentially be generalized to other disease states and immunological phenotypes. In vitro tests confirmed that a few of the cytomegalovirus-associated TCR beta chains recognize cytomegalovirus antigens. The cohort was sequenced for TCR beta chains only, and without alpha or paired-chain data the features that could be detected were limited. A group of highly shared sequence variants was considered likely to be a technical artifact of the sequencing pipeline. In a later analysis, the rate of TCR association differed among HLA loci, with DRB1 alleles having the most associated TCRs and HLA-C alleles having the fewest. Assigning TCR associations to individual alleles was difficult when HLA alleles, especially DR and DQ, strongly co-occurred. In a later analysis, most CMV-associated TCR beta chains were found to appear HLA-restricted, with HLA associations seemingly driven largely by CMV exposure.

The cohort comprised some 680 healthy bone marrow donors. Cohort members were all nominally healthy when sampled, although unrecorded immune exposures were likely present. CMV serostatus was positive for roughly 290 and negative for about half of the roughly 700 cohort members, and was not recorded for this donor. Each donor provided a peripheral blood sample, and peripheral blood mononuclear cells were used for TCR beta sequencing. The Qiagen DNeasy Blood Extraction Kit was used to extract genomic DNA from the blood cell samples. The chain uses TRBV5-1 and TRBJ1-1; a weak D assignment points to TRBD1 (6 bases agree). The specimen sequenced was PBMCs. The receptor was isolated from a human donor in good health. Here the CDR3 is given as CASRPTLQGRTEAFF. At the DNA level, the sequence is TGCGCCAGCAGACCCACTTTACAGGGTAGAACTGAAGCTTTCTTT.